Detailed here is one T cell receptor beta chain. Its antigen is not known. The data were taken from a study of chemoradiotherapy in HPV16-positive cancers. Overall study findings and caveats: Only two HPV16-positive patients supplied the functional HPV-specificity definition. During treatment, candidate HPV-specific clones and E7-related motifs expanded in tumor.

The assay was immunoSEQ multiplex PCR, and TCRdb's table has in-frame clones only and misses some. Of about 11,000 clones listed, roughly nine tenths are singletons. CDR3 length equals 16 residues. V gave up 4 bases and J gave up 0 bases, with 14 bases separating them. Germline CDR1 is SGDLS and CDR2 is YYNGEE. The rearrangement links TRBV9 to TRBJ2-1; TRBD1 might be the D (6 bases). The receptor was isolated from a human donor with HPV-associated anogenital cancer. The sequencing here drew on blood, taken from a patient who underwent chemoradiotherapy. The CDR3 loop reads CASSPSTGSSYNEQFF. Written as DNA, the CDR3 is TGTGCCAGCAGCCCCAGTACAGGGAGCTCCTACAATGAGCAGTTCTTC.